The 12 T cell receptor beta chains presented below share a single source sample, sequenced in a study of CD8+ T cells in alopecia areata. The treatment was: oral pan-JAK inhibitor, 5-10 mg twice daily. RNA extraction and reverse transcription yielded cDNA as sequencing template. Sequencing used immunoSEQ multiplex PCR; TCRdb keeps in-frame clones, though not all of them. The sample carries 150,000 to 200,000 clones, roughly 62% recorded once. This specimen consisted of CD8+ T cells sorted from blood, obtained at week 24, from a patient treated with tofacitinib. These receptors all stem from a human donor with alopecia areata.

This clone was seen a few times. The chain employs TRBV29-1 and TRBJ2-5; no reliable D call. V was trimmed by 7 bases and J by 1 base, leaving 7 bases between them. This CDR3 comprises 11 residues. Germline lookup yields CDR1 SQVTM and CDR2 ANQGSEA. This chain's CDR3 is CSEQSQETQYF. CDR3 in DNA: TGCAGCGAACAGAGCCAAGAGACCCAGTACTTC. Full variable domain (missing parts from reference TRBV29-1 and TRBJ2-5): SAVISQKPSRDICQRGTSLTIQCQVDSQVTMMFWYRQQPGQSLTLIATANQGSEATYESGFVIDKFPISRPNLTFSTLTVSNMSPEDSSIYLCSEQSQETQYFGPGTRLLVL.

This chain joins TRBV4-1 and TRBJ1-2, with D uncertain. The germline V gene has CDR1 MGHRA and CDR2 YSYEKL. Trimming took 0 bases from V and 4 from J, leaving 6 bases between them. The CDR3 length is 13 residues. The chain's CDR3 is CASSQDSGYGYTF. CDR3 coding DNA: TGCGCCAGCAGCCAAGATTCAGGCTATGGCTACACCTTC.

The chain carries TRBV4-1 and TRBJ1-3; no clear D. Per germline, CDR1 MGHRA and CDR2 YSYEKL. CDR3 length: 13 residues. V lost 1 base and J 2 bases, leaving 3 bases between the germline ends. The CDR3 DNA follows: TGCGCCAGCAGCCAAGGGGCTGGAAACACCATATATTTT. Residues: CASSQGAGNTIYF.

This clone was detected once. This rearrangement joins TRBV7-8 to TRBJ1-5; no clear D gene. V was shortened by 4 bases and J by 2 bases, with 15 bases between the two germline ends. This CDR3 region has 16 residues. Germline loops: CDR1 SGHVS, CDR2 FQNEAQ. The DNA of the CDR3 is TGTGCCAGCAGCTCACTCCGGCTCCCCGGCAATCAGCCCCAGCATTTT. Protein: CASSSLRLPGNQPQHF. The full variable domain, in which reference TRBV7-8 and TRBJ1-5 provide the parts outside the CDR3, is GAGVSQSPRYKVAKRGQDVALRCDPISGHVSLFWYQQALGQGPEFLTYFQNEAQLDKSGLPSDRFFAERPEGSVSTLKIQRTQQEDSAVYLCASSSLRLPGNQPQHFGDGTRLSIL.

The CDR3 nucleotides are TGTGCCAGCAGTTACTCCCAGGCATCGATCTCCTACGAGCAGTACTTC. It is translated as CASSYSQASISYEQYF. This chain joins TRBV6-5 and TRBJ2-7; D unresolved. Trimming stripped 0 bases from V and 0 bases from J, with 12 bases between. Germline V CDR1 and CDR2: MNHEY, SVGAGI. The CDR3 is 16 amino acids.

This chain connects TRBV11-2 to TRBJ2-3, with D hard to call. This CDR3 has 12 residues. Germline V gene sequence: CDR1 SGHAT, CDR2 FQNNGV. V lost 2 bases and J lost 4, with 4 bases in between. CDR3 in amino acids: CASSLRADTQYF. CDR3 bases: TGTGCCAGCAGCTTACGGGCAGATACGCAGTATTTT.

This clone was observed a single time. The gene calls are TRBV7-9 and TRBJ2-7, with unresolved D. CDR3 length: 11 residues. V lost 6 bases, J lost 3 bases, and 6 bases lay in between. Per the germline V gene, CDR1 is SEHNR and CDR2 is FQNEAQ (reference sequence). The CDR3 DNA follows: TGTGCCAGCAGTACCGGCTACGAGCAGTACTTC. Residues: CASSTGYEQYF. Using reference TRBV7-9 and TRBJ2-7 for the parts outside the CDR3, the full variable domain is DTGVSQNPRHKITKRGQNVTFRCDPISEHNRLYWYRQTLGQGPEFLTYFQNEAQLEKSRLLSDRFSAERPKGSFSTLEIQRTEQGDSAMYLCASSTGYEQYFGPGTRLTVT.

The sample holds one count of this clone. The gene calls are TRBV7-6 and TRBJ2-1; 13 bases are shared with TRBD2. CDR1 and CDR2 from the germline V gene are SGHVS and FNYEAQ. CDR3 size: 18 residues. V trimming: 1 base; J trimming: 5 bases; junction bases outside the gene matches: 8. CDR3 residues: CASSLGVTSGGPNNEQFF. The CDR3 DNA reads TGTGCCAGCAGCTTAGGGGTGACTAGCGGGGGGCCAAACAATGAGCAGTTCTTC. The full variable domain, with the rest looked up from reference TRBV7-6 and TRBJ2-1, is GAGVSQSPRYKVTKRGQDVALRCDPISGHVSLYWYRQALGQGPEFLTYFNYEAQQDKSGLPNDRFSAERPEGSISTLTIQRTEQRDSAMYRCASSLGVTSGGPNNEQFFGPGTRLTVL.

The chain recombines TRBV5-1 with TRBJ1-5; perhaps TRBD1 as D (5 bases). The CDR3 covers 15 residues. V was clipped by 0 bases and J by 7 bases, with 14 bases between them. Germline V lookup: CDR1 SGHRS, CDR2 YFSETQ. This chain's CDR3 is CASSLDGARRQPQHF. Here the CDR3 DNA reads TGCGCCAGCAGCTTGGACGGGGCACGGCGGCAGCCCCAGCATTTT. The full variable domain, its missing parts supplied by reference TRBV5-1 and TRBJ1-5, is KAGVTQTPRYLIKTRGQQVTLSCSPISGHRSVSWYQQTPGQGLQFLFEYFSETQRNKGNFPGRFSGRQFSNSRSEMNVSTLELGDSALYLCASSLDGARRQPQHFGDGTRLSIL.

The genes are TRBV10-3 and TRBJ2-2; no clear D gene. This CDR3 is built from 13 residues. V dropped 2 bases and J dropped 3 bases, with 4 bases sitting between them. Germline CDR1 and CDR2: ENHRY and SYGVKD. The DNA for the CDR3 is TGTGCCATCAGTGAGGCAGACACCGGGGAGCTGTTTTTT. It encodes CAISEADTGELFF.

This clone is medium-sized (0.01 to 0.1%) in the sample. The chain combines TRBV19 with TRBJ2-7, with D tentatively TRBD1 or TRBD2 (5 bases each). The CDR3 contains 15 residues. CDR1 is LNHDA and CDR2 is SQIVND in the germline V gene (reference sequence). V lost 3 bases to trimming and J lost 0 bases, with 12 bases between them. CDR3 DNA sequence: TGTGCCAGTAGTATCGTTGAGAGGGGCTCCTACGAGCAGTACTTC. As protein: CASSIVERGSYEQYF.

The CDR3 coding sequence is TGTGCCAGCGGTAGGGGAGGAGATACGCAGTATTTT. Amino acid sequence: CASGRGGDTQYF. The V call is TRBV7-9, the J call TRBJ2-3; D may be TRBD2 (6 bases). Germline CDR1 reads SEHNR; CDR2 reads FQNEAQ (reference sequence). Trimming shortened V by 8 bases and J by 5 bases, and 11 bases separated the two germline ends. CDR3 length: 12 amino acids. Using reference TRBV7-9 and TRBJ2-3 for the parts outside the CDR3, the full variable domain is DTGVSQNPRHKITKRGQNVTFRCDPISEHNRLYWYRQTLGQGPEFLTYFQNEAQLEKSRLLSDRFSAERPKGSFSTLEIQRTEQGDSAMYLCASGRGGDTQYFGPGTRLTVL.